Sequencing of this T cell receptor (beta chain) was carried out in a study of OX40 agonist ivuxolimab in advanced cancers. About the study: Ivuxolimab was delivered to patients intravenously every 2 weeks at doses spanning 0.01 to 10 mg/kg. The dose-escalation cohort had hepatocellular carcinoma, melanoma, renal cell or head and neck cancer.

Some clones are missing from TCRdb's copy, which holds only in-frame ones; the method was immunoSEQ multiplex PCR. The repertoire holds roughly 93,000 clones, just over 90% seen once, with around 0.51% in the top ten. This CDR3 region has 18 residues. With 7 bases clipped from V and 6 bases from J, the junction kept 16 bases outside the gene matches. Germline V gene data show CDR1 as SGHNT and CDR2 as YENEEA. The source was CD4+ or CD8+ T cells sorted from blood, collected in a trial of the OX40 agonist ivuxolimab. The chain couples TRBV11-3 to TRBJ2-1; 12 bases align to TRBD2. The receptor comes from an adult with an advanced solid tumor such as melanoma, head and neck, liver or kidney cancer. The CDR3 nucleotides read TGTGCCAGCAACCTTAGACTAGCGGGAGAGGGGGTGGGCAATGAGCAGTTCTTC. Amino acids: CASNLRLAGEGVGNEQFF. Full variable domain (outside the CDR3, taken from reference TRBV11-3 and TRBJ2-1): EAGVVQSPRYKIIEKKQPVAFWCNPISGHNTLYWYLQNLGQGPELLIRYENEEAVDDSQLPKDRFSAERLKGVDSTLKIQPAELGDSAVYLCASNLRLAGEGVGNEQFFGPGTRLTVL.